This T cell receptor beta chain was recovered during a study of blood T cell repertoires in COVID-19. In the study overall: Italy, Spain and the United States were the sources of the convalescent and acute COVID-19 samples.

Study processing details: Cell counts per sample came from amplifying reference gene primers. Generated by immunoSEQ multiplex PCR, the TCRdb table keeps only in-frame clones and is missing some. The DNA gave D and trimming, while V, J and clone size come from that table. The sample has 150,000 to 200,000 clones; 70% to 90% are singletons. Germline assignment: CDR1 SGHRS and CDR2 YFSETQ. The V gene end was trimmed by 4 bases and the J gene end by 4 bases; junction bases not matched to a gene: 3. CDR3 length equals 13 residues. The receptor's source is a man between 60 and 75 years old with acute or convalescent COVID-19. The chain recombines TRBV5-1 with TRBJ2-7; 9 bases line up with TRBD1. Sequences were obtained from peripheral blood. The CDR3 loop is CASSRDRAYEQYF. The DNA for the CDR3 is TGCGCCAGCAGCCGGGACAGGGCGTACGAGCAGTACTTC.